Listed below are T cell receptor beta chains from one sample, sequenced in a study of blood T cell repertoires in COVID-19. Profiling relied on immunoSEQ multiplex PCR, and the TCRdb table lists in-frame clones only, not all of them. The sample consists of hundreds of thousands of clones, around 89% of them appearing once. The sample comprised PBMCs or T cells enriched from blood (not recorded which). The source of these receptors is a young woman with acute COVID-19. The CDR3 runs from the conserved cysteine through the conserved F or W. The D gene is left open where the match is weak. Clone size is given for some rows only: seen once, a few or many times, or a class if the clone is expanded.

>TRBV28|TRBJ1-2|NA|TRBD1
CASSTQGAGGYTF
TGTGCCAGCAGTACCCAGGGGGCGGGTGGCTACACCTTC
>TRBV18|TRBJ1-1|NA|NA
CASSPMNTEAFF
TGTGCCAGCTCCCCTATGAACACTGAAGCTTTCTTT
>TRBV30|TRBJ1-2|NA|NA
CAWSLGVNYGYTF
TGTGCCTGGAGCCTAGGAGTGAACTATGGCTACACCTTC
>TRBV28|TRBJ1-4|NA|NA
CASSFPDSRREKLFF
TGTGCCAGCAGTTTCCCGGACTCCAGGAGGGAAAAACTGTTTTTT
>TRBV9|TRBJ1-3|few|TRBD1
CASSDNPGQLPSGNTIYF
TGTGCCAGCAGCGACAATCCGGGACAGCTTCCCTCTGGAAACACCATATATTTT
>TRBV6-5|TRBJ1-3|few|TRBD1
CASSPDRGGNTIYF
TGTGCCAGCAGTCCGGACAGGGGTGGAAACACCATATATTTT
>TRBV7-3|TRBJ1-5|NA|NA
CASPNGGPFHYSNQPQHF
TGTGCCAGCCCAAACGGAGGACCCTTTCATTATAGCAATCAGCCCCAGCATTTT
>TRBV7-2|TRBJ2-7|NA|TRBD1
CASRGQVSYEQYF
TGTGCCAGCAGGGGACAGGTCTCCTACGAGCAGTACTTC
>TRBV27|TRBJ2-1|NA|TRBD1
CASSPLSGTGKSEQFF
TGTGCCAGCAGTCCACTCTCCGGGACAGGAAAGAGCGAGCAGTTCTTC
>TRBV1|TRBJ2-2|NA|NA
CTSSPRGLGGELFF
TGCACCAGCAGCCCCCGGGGGTTGGGCGGGGAGCTGTTTTTT
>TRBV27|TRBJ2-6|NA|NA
CASSLLMRTKGAGANVLTF
TGTGCCAGCAGCCTATTGATGAGGACTAAGGGTGCTGGGGCCAACGTCCTGACTTTC
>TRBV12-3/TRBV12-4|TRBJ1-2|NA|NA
CASSLWSRGYTF
TGTGCCAGCAGTTTATGGTCCAGGGGCTACACCTTC
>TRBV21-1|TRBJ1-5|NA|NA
CASSKGGGQKNQPQHF
TGTGCCAGCAGCAAAGGAGGGGGACAGAAGAATCAGCCCCAGCATTTT
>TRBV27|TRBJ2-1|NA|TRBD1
CASHRQGYYNEQFF
TGTGCCAGCCATCGACAGGGGTATTACAATGAGCAGTTCTTC
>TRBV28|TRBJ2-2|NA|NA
CASSSPRRNTGELFF
TGTGCCAGCAGTTCCCCCCGTCGGAACACCGGGGAGCTGTTTTTT
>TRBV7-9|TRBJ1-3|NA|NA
CASSPRTDGNTIYF
TGTGCCAGCAGCCCCCGGACAGACGGAAACACCATATATTTT
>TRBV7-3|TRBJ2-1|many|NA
CASSKALEGEQFF
TGTGCCAGCAGCAAAGCCCTGGAGGGTGAGCAGTTCTTC
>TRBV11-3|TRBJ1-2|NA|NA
CASSSSLLAQGMYGYTF
TGTGCCAGCAGCTCCTCATTACTCGCCCAGGGGATGTATGGCTACACCTTC
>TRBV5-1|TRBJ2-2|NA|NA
CASSPQGNTGELFF
TGCGCCAGCAGCCCGCAGGGCAACACCGGGGAGCTGTTTTTT
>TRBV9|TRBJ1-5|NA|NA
CASSPRDSNQPQHF
TGTGCCAGCAGCCCCAGGGATAGCAATCAGCCCCAGCATTTT
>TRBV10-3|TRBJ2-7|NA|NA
CAISEYSYEQYF
TGTGCCATCAGTGAGTACAGCTACGAGCAGTACTTC
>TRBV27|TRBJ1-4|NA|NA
CASSKQNEKLFF
TGTGCCAGCAGCAAACAGAATGAAAAACTGTTTTTT
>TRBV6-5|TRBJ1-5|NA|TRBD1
CASSLGQLGVNQPQHF
TGTGCCAGCAGTTTGGGACAGCTGGGGGTAAATCAGCCCCAGCATTTT
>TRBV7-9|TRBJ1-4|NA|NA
CASSLIGGANEKLFF
TGTGCCAGCAGCTTGATCGGGGGAGCTAATGAAAAACTGTTTTTT
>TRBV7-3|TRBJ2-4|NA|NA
CASSLGSGSIQYF
TGTGCCAGCAGCTTAGGATCCGGGAGCATTCAGTACTTC
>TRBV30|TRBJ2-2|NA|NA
CAWGIQGTGELFF
TGTGCCTGGGGGATACAGGGAACCGGGGAGCTGTTTTTT
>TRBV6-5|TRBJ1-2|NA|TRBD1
CASSRDRVKGGYTF
TGTGCCAGCAGCCGGGACAGGGTAAAGGGTGGCTACACCTTC
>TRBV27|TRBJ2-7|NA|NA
CASSPGLRYEQYF
TGTGCCAGCAGTCCCGGGTTGCGGTACGAGCAGTACTTC
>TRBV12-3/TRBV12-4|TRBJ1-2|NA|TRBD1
CASRGQGLDGYTF
TGTGCCAGCAGGGGACAGGGGTTGGATGGCTACACCTTC